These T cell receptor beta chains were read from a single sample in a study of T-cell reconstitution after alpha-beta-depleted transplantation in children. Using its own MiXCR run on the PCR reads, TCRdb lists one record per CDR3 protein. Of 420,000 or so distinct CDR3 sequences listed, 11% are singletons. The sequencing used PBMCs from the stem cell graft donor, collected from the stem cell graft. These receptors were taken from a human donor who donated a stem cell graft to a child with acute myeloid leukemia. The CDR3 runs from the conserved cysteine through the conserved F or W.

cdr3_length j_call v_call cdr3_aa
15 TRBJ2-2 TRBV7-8 CASSPTSGDTGELFF
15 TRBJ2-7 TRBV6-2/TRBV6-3 CASSYSSGTSYEQYF
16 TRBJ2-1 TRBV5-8 CASSRSHRGPYNEQFF
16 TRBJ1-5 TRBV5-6 CASSRDRDYINQPQHF
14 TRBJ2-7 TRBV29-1 CSVRPGLNSYEQYF
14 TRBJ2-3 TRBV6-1 CASSGQSTTDTQYF
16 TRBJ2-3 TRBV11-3 CASSLRDGGDTDTQYF
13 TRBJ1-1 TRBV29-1 CSAKKGKGTEAFF
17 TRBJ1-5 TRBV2 CASSETGQGYSNQPQHF
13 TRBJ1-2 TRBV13 CASSLVDNYGYTF
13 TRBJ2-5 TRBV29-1 CSVETSGQETQYF
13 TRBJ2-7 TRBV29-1 CSVASDRSYEQYF
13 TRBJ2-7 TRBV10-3 CAIRVDRAYEQYF
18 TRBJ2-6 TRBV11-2 CASSAWTGPGSGANVLTF
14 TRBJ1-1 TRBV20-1 CSAKMTGKETEAFF
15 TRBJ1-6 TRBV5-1 CASSSEQGSNSPLHF
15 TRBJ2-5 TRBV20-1 CSAPLTGTPFGTQYF
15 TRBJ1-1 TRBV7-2 CASSLPRGRNTEAFF